This entry lists 30 T cell receptor beta chains sequenced from one sample in a study of T cell changes during pregnancy in multiple sclerosis. Using immunoSEQ multiplex PCR, the repertoire was profiled, and TCRdb retains in-frame clones only, with some absent. The sample has around 80,000 clones; roughly nine tenths are singletons. The specimen comprised peripheral blood, sampled before pregnancy. These receptors originate from a female donor with multiple sclerosis, enrolled in a pregnancy study.

V and J are TRBV2 and TRBJ1-1; TRBD1 is a possible D gene (6 bases). Trimming pared 5 bases from V and 9 bases from J, leaving 13 bases between. CDR3 length: 12 amino acids. The germline gives CDR1 SNHLY, CDR2 FYNNEI. Written as DNA, the CDR3 is TGTGCCAGCAGTTTCGACAGGACGAAAGCTTTCTTT. Amino acids: CASSFDRTKAFF.

This chain links TRBV27 with TRBJ1-5; D gene uncertain. The CDR3 runs 9 residues. In germline, CDR1 is MNHEY, CDR2 SMNVEV (reference sequence). Trimming pared 10 bases from V and 6 bases from J, leaving 4 bases between. In DNA form, the CDR3 reads TGTGCCACCCTTCAGCCCCAGCATTTT. Translated, it gives CATLQPQHF.

The gene calls are TRBV5-6 and TRBJ2-7; tentatively, D is TRBD2 (5 bases). Germline loops: CDR1 SGHDT, CDR2 YYEEEE. CDR3 length: 14 residues. V shed 4 bases and J shed 2 bases, with 13 bases lying between them. For the CDR3, the DNA is TGTGCCAGCAGCGTTCCCGGGGTCCCCTACGAGCAGTACTTC. Residues: CASSVPGVPYEQYF.

This chain connects TRBV5-1 to TRBJ2-5; 8 bases are a match to TRBD2. CDR3 length: 16 amino acids. V shed 0 bases and J 0 bases; nucleotides not matched to a gene: 4. Germline V gene sequence: CDR1 SGHRS, CDR2 YFSETQ. Here the CDR3 DNA reads TGCGCCAGCAGCTTGGTTACCGGGGGGGACCAAGAGACCCAGTACTTC. Amino acids: CASSLVTGGDQETQYF.

The chain recombines TRBV9 with TRBJ1-2; D is unclear. Germline V gene data show CDR1 as SGDLS and CDR2 as YYNGEE. This CDR3 spans 15 amino acids. Trimming removed 4 bases at V and 3 bases at J, with 16 bases between. The CDR3 loop is CASSRAEGAYYGYTF. The CDR3 nucleotides are TGTGCCAGCAGCAGAGCCGAAGGAGCTTACTATGGCTACACCTTC.

The genes are TRBV2 and TRBJ2-5; D is perhaps TRBD1 (6 bases). The CDR3 consists of 16 residues. CDR1 is SNHLY, CDR2 FYNNEI, per germline. V gave up 2 bases and J gave up 5 bases, with 18 bases separating them. In nucleotides, the CDR3 is TGTGCCAGCAGTGAACTCCGGACAGCAAGGGGGGAGACCCAGTACTTC. Protein product: CASSELRTARGETQYF.

This clone was counted only a few times. The V and J genes are TRBV6-5 and TRBJ1-1; 7 bases map to TRBD1. Germline values: CDR1 MNHEY, CDR2 SVGAGI. This CDR3 is built from 13 residues. J gave up 5 bases and V 5 bases, and 5 bases lay outside the gene matches. The CDR3 DNA reads TGTGCCAGCAGTAGACCAGGGGGTACTGAAGCTTTCTTT. It codes for CASSRPGGTEAFF.

The rearrangement uses TRBV5-1 and TRBJ2-1, with 7 bases matching TRBD1. Germline V lookup: CDR1 SGHRS, CDR2 YFSETQ. Germline trimming cut 1 base from V and 4 bases from J; bases unmatched to any gene: 14. This CDR3 region has 18 residues. CDR3 coding DNA: TGCGCCAGCAGCTTGTATTGGGAAGTGGGACAGAGATACAATGAGCAGTTCTTC. This codes for CASSLYWEVGQRYNEQFF.

V usage is TRBV16 and J usage is TRBJ1-1; 9 bases are shared with TRBD1. CDR1 is KGHSY, CDR2 FQNENV, per germline. The CDR3 consists of 16 residues. Trimming at V came to 4 bases and at J to 4 bases, leaving 10 bases not matched to a gene. The CDR3 loop reads CASSPGTGNLGTEAFF. The CDR3 nucleotides read TGTGCCAGCAGCCCAGGGACAGGGAATTTGGGCACTGAAGCTTTCTTT.

The chain recombines TRBV6-5 with TRBJ2-2, with D possibly matching TRBD1 (6 bases). The V gene lost 3 bases and the J gene lost 5 bases, with 13 bases spanning the gap. Germline-derived CDR1 and CDR2 are MNHEY and SVGAGI. The CDR3 sequence is 15 residues long. The CDR3 protein is CASSYPGTPTGELFF. CDR3 in DNA: TGTGCCAGCAGTTATCCCGGGACACCGACCGGGGAGCTGTTTTTT.

The V gene is TRBV9, the J gene TRBJ2-2; TRBD2 matches at 10 bases. After removal of 0 bases from V and 1 base from J, the junction contained 12 bases not matched to a gene. CDR1 and CDR2 from the germline V gene are SGDLS and YYNGEE. The CDR3 spans 20 residues. The CDR3 nucleotides are TGTGCCAGCAGCGTAGCGGTGGGCCATCGGACTAGCGGGAACACCGGGGAGCTGTTTTTT. The encoded protein is CASSVAVGHRTSGNTGELFF. The variable domain in full, with the rest retrieved from reference TRBV9 and TRBJ2-2, is DSGVTQTPKHLITATGQRVTLRCSPRSGDLSVYWYQQSLDQGLQFLIQYYNGEERAKGNILERFSAQQFPDLHSELNLSSLELGDSALYFCASSVAVGHRTSGNTGELFFGEGSRLTVL.

This clone was seen a single time. The CDR3 region is CACLGQALTEAFF. The CDR3 DNA sequence: TGTGCCTGTTTAGGACAGGCCCTCACTGAAGCTTTCTTT. V and J are TRBV6-1 and TRBJ1-1; 7 bases map to TRBD1. This CDR3 region has 13 residues. The J segment lost 4 bases and the V segment lost 11 bases, leaving 10 bases of the junction unmatched. The germline V gene has CDR1 MNHNS and CDR2 SASEGT.

Here the CDR3 DNA reads TGCGCCAGCAGCTCGGACAGAAGCTCCTACAATGAGCAGTTCTTC. Protein product: CASSSDRSSYNEQFF. The chain carries TRBV5-1 and TRBJ2-1; the D gene is possibly TRBD1 (6 bases). V was clipped by 3 bases and J by 0 bases, with 10 bases between them. The germline gives CDR1 SGHRS, CDR2 YFSETQ. This CDR3 has 15 amino acids.

DNA of the CDR3: TGTGCCAGCAGCTTAAACAGTGGGTATAGCACAGATACGCAGTATTTT. Its protein is CASSLNSGYSTDTQYF. The chain recombines TRBV7-2 with TRBJ2-3; D uncertain. V was shortened by 2 bases and J by 0 bases, with 12 bases between the two germline ends. Looked up from germline, CDR1 is SGHTA and CDR2 is FQGNSA. The CDR3 has 16 residues.

This clone was observed once. The V and J genes are TRBV7-6 and TRBJ2-1; perhaps TRBD2 as D (6 bases). V was shortened by 1 base and J by 5 bases, with 9 bases between the two germline ends. This CDR3 comprises 14 residues. CDR1 and CDR2 from the germline V gene are SGHVS and FNYEAQ. CDR3 nucleotide sequence: TGTGCCAGCAGCTTAGTTGGGGGGAACAATGAGCAGTTCTTC. Protein: CASSLVGGNNEQFF. The variable domain in full, completed from reference TRBV7-6 and TRBJ2-1, reads GAGVSQSPRYKVTKRGQDVALRCDPISGHVSLYWYRQALGQGPEFLTYFNYEAQQDKSGLPNDRFSAERPEGSISTLTIQRTEQRDSAMYRCASSLVGGNNEQFFGPGTRLTVL.

This sequence joins TRBV2 and TRBJ1-2; D ambiguous. CDR3 length: 14 residues. The germline gives CDR1 SNHLY, CDR2 FYNNEI. V shed 1 base and J shed 5 bases, with 11 bases lying between them. The CDR3 coding sequence is TGTGCCAGCAGTGAAGGCTCGGGAATTTATGGCTACACCTTC. Protein product: CASSEGSGIYGYTF.

This chain connects TRBV13 to TRBJ1-1; the match to TRBD1 covers 7 bases. V lost 5 bases to trimming and J lost 4 bases; unmatched junction nucleotides: 7. The CDR3 is 14 amino acids. The germline gives CDR1 PRHDT, CDR2 FYEKMQ (reference sequence). CDR3 coding DNA: TGTGCCAGCAGCGCCTCCCAGGGGGTCACTGAAGCTTTCTTT. Translation gives CASSASQGVTEAFF.

The chain combines TRBV4-2 with TRBJ2-7; 7 bases align to TRBD1. Germline CDR1 and CDR2: LGHNA and YNFKEQ. The CDR3 has 15 amino acids. After removal of 4 bases from V and 6 bases from J, the junction contained 12 bases not matched to a gene. In nucleotides, the CDR3 is TGTGCCAGCAGCCCCATAGGGGGCCAATTACCCGAGCAGTACTTC. It is translated as CASSPIGGQLPEQYF.

CDR3 bases: TGTGCCAGCAGCACCCCTAGCGGGGGGGCCACTGAGACCCAGTACTTC. Residues: CASSTPSGGATETQYF. J is TRBJ2-5 and V is TRBV9; 12 bases are shared with TRBD2. This CDR3 comprises 16 residues. From germline, CDR1 is SGDLS and CDR2 YYNGEE. The trim removed 4 bases at V and 5 bases at J, leaving 9 bases unmatched.

This chain uses TRBV10-3 with TRBJ1-1; 8 nucleotides line up with TRBD1. The CDR3 spans 14 residues. Per the germline V gene, CDR1 is ENHRY and CDR2 is SYGVKD. J gave up 3 bases and V 3 bases, and 3 bases lay outside the gene matches. CDR3: CAISDPDRDTEAFF. CDR3 in DNA: TGTGCCATCAGTGACCCGGACAGGGACACTGAAGCTTTCTTT.

In nucleotides, the CDR3 is TGTGCCAGCAGGAAAGAGGCCGTGTTACCTGGGACCCAGTACTTC. Its translation: CASRKEAVLPGTQYF. The rearrangement uses TRBV27 and TRBJ2-5; the D is unclear. CDR1 and CDR2 (germline): MNHEY, SMNVEV (reference sequence). The CDR3 has 15 residues. The V end lost 6 bases, the J end lost 7 bases, and 21 bases lay between the germline ends.

The rearrangement links TRBV27 to TRBJ1-1; a weak D match, TRBD1 (6 bases). This CDR3 has 13 amino acids. The V end was cut by 3 bases, the J end by 8 bases, with 13 bases between. Germline values: CDR1 MNHEY, CDR2 SMNVEV (reference sequence). Here the CDR3 DNA reads TGTGCCAGCAGTTTCGGGGGGGCAGCCGAAGCTTTCTTT. Translating it yields CASSFGGAAEAFF.

This rearrangement joins TRBV12-5 to TRBJ2-6, with D possibly matching TRBD1 (6 bases). Germline values: CDR1 LGHNT, CDR2 FRNRAP. The CDR3 has 17 amino acids. Trimming took 3 bases from V and 0 from J, leaving 12 bases between them. The chain's CDR3 is CASGFSLQGSGANVLTF. The CDR3 DNA is TGTGCTAGTGGTTTTAGTCTACAGGGCTCTGGGGCCAACGTCCTGACTTTC.

The chain employs TRBV7-9 and TRBJ1-6; D perhaps matches TRBD1 (5 bases). V lost 5 bases and J lost 8, with 13 bases in between. The CDR3 has 14 residues. Germline V gene lookup returns CDR1 SEHNR and CDR2 FQNEAQ (reference sequence). CDR3 nucleotides: TGTGCCAGCAGCAACCCAGGGTTCGATTCACCCCTCCACTTT. It codes for CASSNPGFDSPLHF.

CDR3 in amino acids: CASSQETRGSYEQYF. The CDR3 region has the DNA TGTGCCAGCAGCCAAGAGACCCGAGGGTCCTACGAGCAGTACTTC. The V gene is TRBV14, the J gene TRBJ2-7; TRBD2 might be the D (5 bases). V lost 0 bases and J 1 base, leaving 10 bases between the germline ends. Germline CDR1 SGHDN, CDR2 FVKESK. The length of the CDR3 is 15 residues.

The gene calls are TRBV6-5 and TRBJ2-2; 7 positions match TRBD2. CDR1 is MNHEY and CDR2 is SVGAGI in the germline V gene. The CDR3 is 14 amino acids. Trimming at V came to 8 bases and at J to 2 bases, leaving 5 bases not matched to a gene. CDR3: CASLGGLNTGELFF. The CDR3 nucleotides read TGTGCCAGCCTGGGAGGGCTTAACACCGGGGAGCTGTTTTTT.

The CDR3 nucleotides are TGCGCCAGCAGCTTGCGGGGGACAGGCGTGGATACGCAGTATTTT. This translates into CASSLRGTGVDTQYF. The genes are TRBV5-1 and TRBJ2-3; 8 nucleotides line up with TRBD1. The CDR3 covers 15 residues. V gave up 1 base and J gave up 6 bases; unmatched junction bases: 7. Germline assignment: CDR1 SGHRS and CDR2 YFSETQ.

The chain links TRBV6-5 to TRBJ1-5; D remains unclear. The V gene lost 5 bases and the J gene lost 2 bases, with 10 bases spanning the gap. Germline V lookup: CDR1 MNHEY, CDR2 SVGAGI. This CDR3 contains 14 residues. The CDR3 sequence is CASSPRGRNQPQHF. The CDR3 DNA reads TGTGCCAGCAGTCCCCGCGGCCGCAATCAGCCCCAGCATTTT.

The chain uses TRBV2 and TRBJ2-7; 8 positions match TRBD1. This CDR3 region has 13 residues. Germline assignment: CDR1 SNHLY and CDR2 FYNNEI. Unmatched junction bases numbered 6, after V lost 9 bases and J lost 2 bases. The CDR3 spells CASMDRAAYEQYF. The CDR3 DNA sequence: TGTGCCAGTATGGACAGGGCCGCCTACGAGCAGTACTTC.

This chain uses TRBV5-6 with TRBJ1-2, with TRBD1 matching over 8 bases. The CDR3 totals 15 residues. Germline trimming cut 4 bases from V and 4 bases from J; bases unmatched to any gene: 9. Germline V gene data show CDR1 as SGHDT and CDR2 as YYEEEE. CDR3 residues: CASSLDRVLSYGYTF. The CDR3 nucleotides are TGTGCCAGCAGCCTGGACAGGGTTCTATCCTATGGCTACACCTTC.